The clone carrying this TCR beta chain occurred a few times. Antigen specificity is unknown. CDR3 length: 13 residues. Germline V gene data show CDR1 as SGHRS and CDR2 as YFSETQ. Trimming left V 0 bases short and J 4 bases short, with 6 bases between. This sample stems from a study of beta chain features in type 1 diabetes. General study results and limits: Whether HLA type influences TCRB rearrangement remained unresolved here. TCRB CDR3s were moderately but significantly shorter in Type 1 diabetes patients in all four CD4+ subsets.

Since all of the isolated RNA was reverse transcribed, expressed TCRB transcripts were what got sequenced. Profiled with immunoSEQ multiplex PCR; TCRdb holds only in-frame clones, not every one. The table lists about 370,000 clones, roughly a tenth of them singletons. V and J are TRBV5-1 and TRBJ2-3, with D perhaps TRBD2 (5 bases). The sample was central memory CD4+ T cells from blood. This TCR was recovered from a young man with type 1 diabetes. CDR3 sequence (DNA): TGCGCCAGCAGCTTGGGCGGGTCAGATACGCAGTATTTT. Amino acid sequence: CASSLGGSDTQYF.